This T cell receptor (beta chain) was sequenced during a study of CD8+CD57+ T cells in acquired aplastic anemia. Study-wide background: Sorting CD4+ and CD8+ cells gave DNA averaging about 3.3 ug.

Concerning this clonotype: Its antigen is not identified.

There are 13 residues in the CDR3. The ends were cut back, 3 bases at V and 5 bases at J, with 7 bases in the middle. In germline, CDR1 is MGHDK, CDR2 SYGVNS. Findings of the study overall: Patients had under 30 CD8+ CDR3 sequences in common with controls (the shared set).

The use of genomic DNA as template underpinned the TCR beta VDJ and CDR3 profiling. TCRdb passed the reads through MiXCR, listing each CDR3 protein once. The data contain around 200,000 distinct CDR3 sequences, roughly two thirds of them seen just once; the ten biggest clones take up roughly three fifths. Previously, flow cytometry had revealed CD8+CD57+ cell expansion in the patients chosen for sequencing. The patients, all of them, had severe acquired aplastic anemia. Blood was sampled before the patients had received any therapy. The source material was sorted CD4+, CD8+, or CD8+CD57+ T cells (not recorded which) from PBMCs. This TCR was sampled from a human donor with aplastic anemia. The chain employs TRBV25-1 and TRBJ2-2; D gene unclear. The CDR3 coding sequence is TGTGCCAGCAGTGAGGCGGTGACCGGGGAGCTGTTTTTT. It is translated as CASSEAVTGELFF.